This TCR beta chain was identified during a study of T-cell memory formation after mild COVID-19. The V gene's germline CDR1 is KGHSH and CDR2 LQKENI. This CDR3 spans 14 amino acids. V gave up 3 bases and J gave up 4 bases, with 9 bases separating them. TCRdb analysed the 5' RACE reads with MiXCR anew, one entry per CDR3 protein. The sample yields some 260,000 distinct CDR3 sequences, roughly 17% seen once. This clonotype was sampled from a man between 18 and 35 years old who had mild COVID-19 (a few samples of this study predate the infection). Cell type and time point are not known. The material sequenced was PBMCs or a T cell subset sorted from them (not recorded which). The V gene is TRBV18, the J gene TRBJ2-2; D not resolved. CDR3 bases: TGTGCCAGCTCACCTCGAAGGGCCACCGGGGAGCTGTTTTTT. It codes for CASSPRRATGELFF.